Presented here are 9 T cell receptor beta chains from one specimen sequenced in a study of blood T cells in healthy people across ages. The use of a sample-barcoded 5' primer and a J-beta primer mix characterized a second PCR of roughly 7 to 12 cycles. In TCRdb, the 5' RACE reads were re-called with MiXCR into one record per CDR3 protein. The sample gives over a million distinct CDR3 sequences, approximately 38% of which show up once; 6.5% to 10% is in the top ten. Sequencing was performed on blood. The source is a woman between 18 and 29 years old in good health.

CDR3 region: CASSSSGGADTIYF. The CDR3 DNA sequence: TGTGCCAGCTCATCGTCGGGCGGAGCCGACACCATATATTTT. The chain joins TRBV18 to TRBJ1-3; D remains ambiguous. Looked up from germline, CDR1 is KGHSH and CDR2 is LQKENI. This CDR3 is 14 amino acids long. Trimming left V 5 bases short and J 8 bases short, with 16 bases between.

This chain joins TRBV28 and TRBJ2-1; a possible D gene is TRBD1 (5 bases). The germline V and J ends were trimmed by 5 bases and 3 bases, with 14 bases remaining between them. This CDR3 has 15 residues. From germline, CDR1 is MDHEN and CDR2 SYDVKM. The CDR3 is CASSPATAYYNEQFF. CDR3 sequence (DNA): TGTGCCAGCAGTCCCGCGACAGCTTACTACAATGAGCAGTTCTTC.

J is TRBJ2-3 and V is TRBV3-1, with D perhaps matching TRBD2 (7 bases). Trimming took off 6 bases at V and 2 bases at J, with 18 bases between the two ends. CDR3 length equals 16 residues. Germline V gives CDR1 LGHDT, CDR2 YNNKEL (reference sequence). CDR3 loop: CASSVAGRGYTDTQYF. DNA for the CDR3: TGTGCCAGCAGTGTAGCGGGCAGGGGCTACACAGATACGCAGTATTTT.

To note about this clonotype: A read error may be the cause here, since a much bigger clone is one base away. Since the CDR3 does not end with the conserved phenylalanine or tryptophan, this likely comes from a read error. The CDR3: CASSFDGGNYGYTL. The CDR3, as DNA: TGTGCCAGCAGCTTCGACGGGGGGAACTATGGCTACACCTTA. The chain links TRBV7-9 to TRBJ1-2, with TRBD1 as a possible D gene (5 bases). V was pared by 3 bases and J by 2 bases, with 10 bases between. The CDR3 has 14 amino acids. Germline V gives CDR1 SEHNR, CDR2 FQNEAQ (reference sequence).

The chain carries TRBV7-2 and TRBJ2-7; D is uncertain. CDR3 length: 12 amino acids. Germline V gives CDR1 SGHTA, CDR2 FQGNSA. Trimming took 0 bases from V and 5 from J, leaving 5 bases between them. For the CDR3, the DNA is TGTGCCAGCAGCTTAGCCGTTGACGAGCAGTACTTC. This sequence encodes CASSLAVDEQYF.

The CDR3 DNA follows: TGTGCCAGCAGTCTCAACCAGGGCTACGGCTACACCTTC. Protein sequence: CASSLNQGYGYTF. The V and J genes are TRBV27 and TRBJ1-2; a weak D match, TRBD1 (5 bases). Germline V gene sequence: CDR1 MNHEY, CDR2 SMNVEV (reference sequence). Trimming cost V 5 bases and J 8 bases, with 15 bases left between them. The CDR3 covers 13 residues.

CDR3 DNA sequence: TGTGCCACTAACTTGGGGACTTACAATGAGCAGTACTTC. Protein product: CATNLGTYNEQYF. The chain uses TRBV15 and TRBJ2-1; possible D gene TRBD2, 6 bases. The end of the DNA is better explained by TRBJ2-7, so the J call may be wrong. Germline V lookup: CDR1 LNHNV, CDR2 YYDKDF (reference sequence). This CDR3 has 13 amino acids.

This sequence joins TRBV7-8 and TRBJ2-3, with 7 bases aligning to TRBD2. The germline gives CDR1 SGHVS, CDR2 FQNEAQ. The CDR3 contains 15 residues. With V trimmed by 5 bases and J by 4 bases, 9 bases remained unmatched. CDR3 nucleotide sequence: TGTGCCAGCAGCCGCGAGGGACTAAAAGCAGATACGCAGTATTTT. Translated, it gives CASSREGLKADTQYF. The variable domain in full, completed from reference TRBV7-8 and TRBJ2-3, reads GAGVSQSPRYKVAKRGQDVALRCDPISGHVSLFWYQQALGQGPEFLTYFQNEAQLDKSGLPSDRFFAERPEGSVSTLKIQRTQQEDSAVYLCASSREGLKADTQYFGPGTRLTVL.

The V and J genes are TRBV5-1 and TRBJ2-3, with 12 bases fitting TRBD2. CDR1 SGHRS and CDR2 YFSETQ come from the germline V gene. The V gene end was trimmed by 6 bases and the J gene end by 1 base; junction bases not matched to a gene: 3. The CDR3 spans 15 residues. The CDR3 region is CASTRLAGGTDTQYF. CDR3 nucleotide sequence: TGCGCCAGCACCAGACTAGCGGGGGGCACAGATACGCAGTATTTT.